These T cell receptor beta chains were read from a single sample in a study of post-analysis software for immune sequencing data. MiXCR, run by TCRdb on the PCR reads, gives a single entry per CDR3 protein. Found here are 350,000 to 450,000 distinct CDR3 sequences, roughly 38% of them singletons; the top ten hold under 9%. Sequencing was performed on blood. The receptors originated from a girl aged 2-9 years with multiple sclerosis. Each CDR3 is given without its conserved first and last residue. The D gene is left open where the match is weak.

SASRFGQPQH	-	TRBJ1-5	TRBV20-1
ASSLGTGARTGELF	-	TRBJ2-2	TRBV5-1
AISPGTGGHQETQY	TRBD1	TRBJ2-5	TRBV10-3
SASSGQKVDNEQF	-	TRBJ2-1	TRBV20-1
ASSPGTSDSYEQY	TRBD2	TRBJ2-7	TRBV5-6
SAFLQGIGYGYT	-	TRBJ1-2	TRBV20-1
ASSERLGDRVYEQY	TRBD1	TRBJ2-7	TRBV6-1
ASSFSTGELF	-	TRBJ2-2	TRBV5-1
ASSESTSGGTYEQY	TRBD2	TRBJ2-7	TRBV25-1
ASSPTEETQY	-	TRBJ2-5	TRBV18
ATSPEDSLGDNEQF	-	TRBJ2-1	TRBV15
AIRFVDEQF	-	TRBJ2-1	TRBV10-3
ASSQDKSRGSWQY	-	TRBJ2-3	TRBV3-1
ASNEQGSGYT	-	TRBJ1-2	TRBV7-2
ASSPKTGGGITDTQY	TRBD1	TRBJ2-3	TRBV11-1
ASSSDSLYTEAF	-	TRBJ1-1	TRBV5-1
ASSLDRATGYT	-	TRBJ1-2	TRBV12-3/TRBV12-4
SVTAGGGSLNSYEQY	TRBD2	TRBJ2-7	TRBV29-1
ASSLVLGGAETQY	-	TRBJ2-5	TRBV7-9
ASSSSGGNTIY	-	TRBJ1-3	TRBV7-6
ASSLAGTGAAYEQY	TRBD1	TRBJ2-7	TRBV5-1
ASSPREEGGQF	-	TRBJ2-1	TRBV27
ASSPPRIHEQY	-	-	TRBV18
ASSSIAGATDTQY	TRBD2	TRBJ2-3	TRBV6-6
ASSWTARGSTDTQY	-	TRBJ2-3	TRBV5-1
AISPTTDTQY	-	TRBJ2-3	TRBV10-3
SVEGLTWDTQY	-	TRBJ2-3	TRBV29-1
ASGTRGQGNYGYT	-	TRBJ1-2	TRBV21-1
AISDGQQGPDNEQF	-	TRBJ2-1	TRBV10-3
SAPRPGLEEDTQY	-	TRBJ2-3	TRBV20-1
SLGSSTDTQY	-	TRBJ2-3	TRBV29-1
ASSLDSELQPLH	-	TRBJ1-6	TRBV5-1
SAKSDREDGYT	TRBD1	TRBJ1-2	TRBV20-1
ASSYSLLDSGRYGSYEQY	-	TRBJ2-7	TRBV6-2/TRBV6-3
ASSNTSISGVVISNQPQH	-	TRBJ1-5	TRBV21-1
ASSDPSLAVAYNEQF	TRBD2	TRBJ2-1	TRBV9
SVEDRGAAYEQY	-	TRBJ2-7	TRBV29-1
ASSQELAQSYSNTGELF	-	TRBJ2-2	TRBV4-3
ASSLGPLAGGTDTQY	TRBD2	TRBJ2-3	TRBV5-1
ASSDIYVEMNTEAF	-	TRBJ1-1	TRBV6-2/TRBV6-3
ASSRAGGPGEQY	TRBD2	TRBJ2-7	TRBV12-3/TRBV12-4
ASSQDPPGVQANQPQH	-	TRBJ1-5	TRBV3-1
ASSLPWTGRDTQY	TRBD1	TRBJ2-3	TRBV7-9
SAHRDRATDTQY	TRBD1	TRBJ2-3	TRBV20-1
ASTVAGSGYT	-	TRBJ1-2	TRBV3-1
ASSHSRDRETGYT	TRBD1	TRBJ1-2	TRBV12-3/TRBV12-4
ASSPGGGPGQYNEQF	-	TRBJ2-1	TRBV4-1
SVEGGAEGEQY	-	TRBJ2-7	TRBV29-1
SARATSGRVNEQF	TRBD2	TRBJ2-1	TRBV20-1
ATSRDPSGRVETQY	TRBD2	TRBJ2-5	TRBV15
ASSPGGTLVSEAF	-	TRBJ1-1	TRBV4-1
ASSLSPRTSNQPQH	-	TRBJ1-5	TRBV12-3/TRBV12-4
ASSVRDSTNEKLF	TRBD1	TRBJ1-4	TRBV10-2